The clone carrying this T cell receptor (beta chain) was detected only once. CD8+ and CD4+ T cells taken from blood had their TCR beta sequenced. The multiple sclerosis control group comprised treatment-naive patients with stable or active relapsing-remitting disease. The TEMRA cells underwent FACS enrichment, while the CD8+ and CD4+ T cells underwent negative isolation. This sample is drawn from a study of CD8 T cells in Susac syndrome. Reverse transcription of about 0.45 to 1 ug RNA used random hexamers. TCRdb re-derived calls from the immunoSEQ multiplex PCR reads in MiXCR, one entry per CDR3 protein. Among roughly 330,000 distinct CDR3 sequences listed, around 92% were seen once. Sequencing used CD4+ T cells from PBMCs. This clonotype was obtained from a human donor with multiple sclerosis.

CDR3: CASTTLGRIQETQYF. The CDR3 DNA reads TGTGCCAGCACCACTCTTGGACGGATCCAAGAGACCCAGTACTTC. This chain links TRBV12-3 or TRBV12-4 with TRBJ2-5, with D unresolved. This CDR3 has 15 amino acids. Trimming cost V 7 bases and J 1 base, with 16 bases left between them.